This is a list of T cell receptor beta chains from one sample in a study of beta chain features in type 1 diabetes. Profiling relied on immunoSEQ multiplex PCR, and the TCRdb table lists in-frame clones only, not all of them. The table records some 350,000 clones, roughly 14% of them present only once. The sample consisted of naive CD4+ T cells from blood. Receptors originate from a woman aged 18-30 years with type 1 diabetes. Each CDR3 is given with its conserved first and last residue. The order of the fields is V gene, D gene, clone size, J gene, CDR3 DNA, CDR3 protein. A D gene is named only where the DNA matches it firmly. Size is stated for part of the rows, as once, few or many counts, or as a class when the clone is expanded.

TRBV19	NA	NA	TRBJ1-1	TGTGCCAGTAGTATAGGGACACGCTTTGAAGCTTTCTTT	CASSIGTRFEAFF
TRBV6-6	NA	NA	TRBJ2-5	TGTGCCAGTGGAGGGAAAGAGACCCAGTACTTC	CASGGKETQYF
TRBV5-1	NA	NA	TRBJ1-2	TGCGCCAGCAGCACGGGACACGCCACTAACTATGGCTACACCTTC	CASSTGHATNYGYTF
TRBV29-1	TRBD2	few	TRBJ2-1	TGCAGCGGGGGGGGAGCGGGACCTTACAATGAGCAGTTCTTC	CSGGGAGPYNEQFF
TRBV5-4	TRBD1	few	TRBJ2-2	TGTGCCAGCAGCCCAGGGGGCGCGGACACCGGGGAGCTGTTTTTT	CASSPGGADTGELFF
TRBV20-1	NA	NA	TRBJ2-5	TGCAGTGCGAGGAGGTTGGAGACCCAGTACTTC	CSARRLETQYF
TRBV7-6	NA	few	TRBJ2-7	TGTGCCAGCAGCCCAACGACAGTGAACGAGCAGTACTTC	CASSPTTVNEQYF
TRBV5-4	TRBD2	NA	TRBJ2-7	TGTGCCAGCAGCTTGGGCCCACTAGCGGGAGGGCCAAGGAGCTCCTACGAGCAGTACTTC	CASSLGPLAGGPRSSYEQYF
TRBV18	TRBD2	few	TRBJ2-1	TGTGCCAGCTCACCCACCCAAGCGGGAGGGGGGGGTGAGCAGTTCTTC	CASSPTQAGGGGEQFF
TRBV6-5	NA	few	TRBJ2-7	TGTGCCAGCAGTCCACTAGTAACCTACGAGCAGTACTTC	CASSPLVTYEQYF
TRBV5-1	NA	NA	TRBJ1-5	TGCGCCAGCAGCCCCGGACCGGGGAATCAGCCCCAGCATTTT	CASSPGPGNQPQHF
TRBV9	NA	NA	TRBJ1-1	TGTGCCAGCAGACCCTGGGGGGGCACTGAAGCTTTCTTT	CASRPWGGTEAFF
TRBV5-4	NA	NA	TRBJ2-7	TGTGCCAGCAGCTTTGTGGGGGGTGAGGTGTACGAGCAGTACTTC	CASSFVGGEVYEQYF
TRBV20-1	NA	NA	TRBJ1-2	TGCAGTGCAAGCCTGTCCGATGGCTACACCTTC	CSASLSDGYTF
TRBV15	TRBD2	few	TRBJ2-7	TGTGCCACCAGCAGATATTCCGTAGCGGGAGCCAGTGAGCAGTACTTC	CATSRYSVAGASEQYF
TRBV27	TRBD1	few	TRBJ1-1	TGTGCCAGCAGCCAGGGGGCTGGGAGCACTGAAGCTTTCTTT	CASSQGAGSTEAFF
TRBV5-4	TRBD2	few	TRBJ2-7	TGTGCCAGCAGCCCAACCGGGACTAGCGGCTCCTACGAGCAGTACTTC	CASSPTGTSGSYEQYF
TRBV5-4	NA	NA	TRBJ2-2	TGTGCCAGCAGCGAACCGTACAGGGAAGCCGGGGAGCTGTTTTTT	CASSEPYREAGELFF
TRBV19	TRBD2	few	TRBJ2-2	TGTGCCAGTAGTTCGGAGGGACTAGTGGGGACCGGGGAGCTGTTTTTT	CASSSEGLVGTGELFF
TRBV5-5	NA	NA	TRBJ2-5	TGTGCCAGCAGCTTCCGGGACATGAGGTACCAAGAGACCCAGTACTTC	CASSFRDMRYQETQYF
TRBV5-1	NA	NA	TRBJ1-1	TGCGCCAGCAGCTTGTTTGCAGTGAACACTGAAGCTTTCTTT	CASSLFAVNTEAFF
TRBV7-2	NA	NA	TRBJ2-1	TGTGCCAGCAGCTCCCCCCCGGGTGAGCAGTTCTTC	CASSSPPGEQFF
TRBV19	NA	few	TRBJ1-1	TGTGCCAGTAGTACCACAGGTACCCCTAAAGCTTTCTTT	CASSTTGTPKAFF
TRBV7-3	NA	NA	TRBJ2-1	TGTGCCAGCAGCACCAGCGGGTCCTCCTACAATGAGCAGTTCTTC	CASSTSGSSYNEQFF
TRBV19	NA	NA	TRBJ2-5	TGTGCCAGTAGTCGCCAGACATTCCAAGAGACCCAGTACTTC	CASSRQTFQETQYF